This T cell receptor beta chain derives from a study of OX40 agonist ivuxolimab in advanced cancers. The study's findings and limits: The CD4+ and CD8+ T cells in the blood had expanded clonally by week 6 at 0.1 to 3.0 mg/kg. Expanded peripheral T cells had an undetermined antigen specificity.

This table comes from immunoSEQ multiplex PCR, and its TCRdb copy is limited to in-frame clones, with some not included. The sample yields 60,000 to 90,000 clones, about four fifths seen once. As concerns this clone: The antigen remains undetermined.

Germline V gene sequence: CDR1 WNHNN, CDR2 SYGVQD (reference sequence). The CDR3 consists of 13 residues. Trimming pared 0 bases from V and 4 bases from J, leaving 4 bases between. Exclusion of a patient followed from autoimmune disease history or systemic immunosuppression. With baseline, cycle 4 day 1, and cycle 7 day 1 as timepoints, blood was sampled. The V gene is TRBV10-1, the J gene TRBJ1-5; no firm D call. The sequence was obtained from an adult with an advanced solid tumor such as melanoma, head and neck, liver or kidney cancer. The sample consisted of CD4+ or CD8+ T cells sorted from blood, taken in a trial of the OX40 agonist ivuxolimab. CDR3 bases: TGCGCCAGCAGTGAGTCGCTTAATCAGCCCCAGCATTTT. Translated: CASSESLNQPQHF.